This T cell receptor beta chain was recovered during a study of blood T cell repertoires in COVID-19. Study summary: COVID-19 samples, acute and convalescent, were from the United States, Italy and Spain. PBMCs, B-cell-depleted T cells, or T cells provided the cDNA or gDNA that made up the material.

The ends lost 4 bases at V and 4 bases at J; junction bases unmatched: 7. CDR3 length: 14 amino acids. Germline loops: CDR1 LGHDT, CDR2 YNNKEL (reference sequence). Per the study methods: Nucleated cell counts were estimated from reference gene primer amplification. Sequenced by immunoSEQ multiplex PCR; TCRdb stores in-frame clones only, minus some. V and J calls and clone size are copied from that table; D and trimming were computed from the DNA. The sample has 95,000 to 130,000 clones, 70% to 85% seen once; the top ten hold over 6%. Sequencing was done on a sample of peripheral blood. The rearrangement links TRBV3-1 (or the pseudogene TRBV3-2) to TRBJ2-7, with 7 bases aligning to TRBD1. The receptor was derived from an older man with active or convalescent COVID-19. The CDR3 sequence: CASSPGTVYYEQYF. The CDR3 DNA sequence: TGTGCCAGCAGCCCTGGGACAGTTTATTACGAGCAGTACTTC.